This T cell receptor (beta chain) was sequenced for a study of high-grade serous ovarian cancer treatment subgroups. Study findings and constraints: Different patients shared almost no repertoire; same-patient tumors shared 0.11 to 0.79.

Clones were sequenced by immunoSEQ multiplex PCR, and TCRdb holds only the in-frame ones, with some missing. The sample includes roughly 5,000 clones, 66% of them seen just once. Tumor samples were obtained before definitive surgery or chemotherapy. A note on this clone: Its specificity is unknown.

The CDR3 covers 15 residues. The trim removed 4 bases at V and 6 bases at J, leaving 10 bases unmatched. Germline V gene lookup returns CDR1 SGHTA and CDR2 FQGNSA. Sequencing used tumor tissue. V usage is TRBV7-2 and J usage is TRBJ2-3; 7 nucleotides align to TRBD1. The clonotype originates from a human donor with high-grade serous ovarian cancer. CDR3 bases: TGTGCCAGCAGCTCCAGGGGGTCACAGGCCGATACGCAGTATTTT. Amino acids: CASSSRGSQADTQYF.